This T cell receptor beta chain comes out of a study of T cell responses to AZD1222 COVID-19 vaccine. The study, taken as a whole, reports: Unmutated variant regions are reportedly the target of nearly half of TCRs that are spike-specific.

The CDR3 has 15 amino acids. The V gene lost 0 bases and the J gene lost 2 bases, with 11 bases spanning the gap. The germline gives CDR1 LGHNA, CDR2 YSLEER. Clones were read by immunoSEQ multiplex PCR, and TCRdb kept only the in-frame ones, dropping some. The sample has approximately 110,000 clones, 80% to 90% seen once. A note on this clone: What it binds is not known.

The material was peripheral blood, obtained on day 0 of AZD1222 vaccination. The chain joins TRBV4-3 to TRBJ2-7; D ambiguous. The sequence was obtained from an adult in good health. The CDR3 loop is CASSQDFGRAYEQYF. The CDR3, as DNA: TGCGCCAGCAGCCAAGATTTCGGACGAGCCTACGAGCAGTACTTC.